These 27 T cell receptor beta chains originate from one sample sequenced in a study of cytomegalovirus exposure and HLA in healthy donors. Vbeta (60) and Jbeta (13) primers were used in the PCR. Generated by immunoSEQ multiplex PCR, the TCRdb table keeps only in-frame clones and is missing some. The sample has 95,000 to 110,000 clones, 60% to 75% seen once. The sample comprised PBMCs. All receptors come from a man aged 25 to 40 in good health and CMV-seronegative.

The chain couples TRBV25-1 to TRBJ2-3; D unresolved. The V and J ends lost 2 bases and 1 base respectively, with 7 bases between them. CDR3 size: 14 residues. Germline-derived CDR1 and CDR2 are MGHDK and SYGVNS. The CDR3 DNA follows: TGTGCCAGCAGTGAAAACATGGGCACAGATACGCAGTATTTT. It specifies CASSENMGTDTQYF.

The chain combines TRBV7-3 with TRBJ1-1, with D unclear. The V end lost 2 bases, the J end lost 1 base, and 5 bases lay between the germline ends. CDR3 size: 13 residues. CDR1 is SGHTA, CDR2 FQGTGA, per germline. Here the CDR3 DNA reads TGTGCCAGCAGCTTATCGGGGAACACTGAAGCTTTCTTT. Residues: CASSLSGNTEAFF.

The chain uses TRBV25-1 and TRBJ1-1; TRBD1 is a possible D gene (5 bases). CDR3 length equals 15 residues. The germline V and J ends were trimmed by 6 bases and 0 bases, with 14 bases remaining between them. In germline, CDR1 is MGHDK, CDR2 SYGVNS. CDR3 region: CASRPTGRVNTEAFF. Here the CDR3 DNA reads TGTGCCAGCAGGCCCACGGGCAGGGTGAACACTGAAGCTTTCTTT.

The chain's CDR3 is CASSPGRSNQPQHF. The CDR3 nucleotides are TGTGCCAGCAGCCCAGGGCGAAGCAATCAGCCCCAGCATTTT. This rearrangement joins TRBV6-5 to TRBJ1-5; D might be TRBD1 (5 bases). V was cut by 6 bases and J by 1 base, with 10 bases left in between. Germline lookup yields CDR1 MNHEY and CDR2 SVGAGI. This CDR3 has 14 residues.

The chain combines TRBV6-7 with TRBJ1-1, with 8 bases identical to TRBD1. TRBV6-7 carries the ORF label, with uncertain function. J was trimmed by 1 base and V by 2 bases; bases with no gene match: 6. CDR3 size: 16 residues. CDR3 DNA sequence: TGTGCCAGCAGTTACCTCCAGGGGGCGAGGAACACTGAAGCTTTCTTT. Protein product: CASSYLQGARNTEAFF.

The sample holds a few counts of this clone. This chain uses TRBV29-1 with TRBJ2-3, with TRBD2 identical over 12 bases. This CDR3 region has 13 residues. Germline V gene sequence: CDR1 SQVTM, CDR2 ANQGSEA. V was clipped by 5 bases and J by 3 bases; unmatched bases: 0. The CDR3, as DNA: TGCAGCGTTCTAGCGGGGGGGACAGATACGCAGTATTTT. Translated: CSVLAGGTDTQYF.

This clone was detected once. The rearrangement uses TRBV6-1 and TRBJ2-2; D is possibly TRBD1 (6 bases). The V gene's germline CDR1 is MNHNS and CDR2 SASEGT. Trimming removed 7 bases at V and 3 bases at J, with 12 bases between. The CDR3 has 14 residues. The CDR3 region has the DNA TGTGCCAGCATTACAGGGTCGGACACCGGGGAGCTGTTTTTT. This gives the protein CASITGSDTGELFF.

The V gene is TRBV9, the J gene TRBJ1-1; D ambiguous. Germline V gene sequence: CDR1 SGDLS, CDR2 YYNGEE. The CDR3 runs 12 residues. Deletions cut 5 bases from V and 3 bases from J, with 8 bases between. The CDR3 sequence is CASRLAHTEAFF. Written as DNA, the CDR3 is TGTGCCAGCAGACTCGCCCACACTGAAGCTTTCTTT.

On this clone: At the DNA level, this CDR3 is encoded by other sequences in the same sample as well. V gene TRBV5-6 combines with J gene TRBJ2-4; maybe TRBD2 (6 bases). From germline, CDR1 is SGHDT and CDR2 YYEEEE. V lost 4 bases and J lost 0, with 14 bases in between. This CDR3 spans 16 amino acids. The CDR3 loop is CASSPLAELAKNIQYF. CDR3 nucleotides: TGTGCCAGCAGCCCGTTAGCGGAGTTAGCCAAAAACATTCAGTACTTC.

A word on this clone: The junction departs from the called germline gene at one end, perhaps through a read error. CDR3 nucleotides: TGTGCCGTCAGTGAGGGGCTCACAGATACGCAGTATTTT. Protein product: CAVSEGLTDTQYF. V usage is TRBV10-3 and J usage is TRBJ2-3; possibly TRBD1 or TRBD2 for D (5 bases each). There are 13 residues in the CDR3. The V gene's germline CDR1 is ENHRY and CDR2 SYGVKD.

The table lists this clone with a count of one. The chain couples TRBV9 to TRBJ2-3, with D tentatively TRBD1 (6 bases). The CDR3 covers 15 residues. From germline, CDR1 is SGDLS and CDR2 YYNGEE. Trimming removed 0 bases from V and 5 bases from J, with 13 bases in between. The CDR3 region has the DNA TGTGCCAGCAGCGTAGCTTACAGGGAGATAGATACGCAGTATTTT. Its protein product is CASSVAYREIDTQYF.

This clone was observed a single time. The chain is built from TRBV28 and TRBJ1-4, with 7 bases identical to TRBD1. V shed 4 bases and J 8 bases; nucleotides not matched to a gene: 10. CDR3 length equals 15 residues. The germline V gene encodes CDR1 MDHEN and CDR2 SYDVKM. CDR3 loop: CASSSTGVLREKLFF. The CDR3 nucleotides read TGTGCCAGCAGTTCTACAGGGGTATTACGGGAAAAACTGTTTTTT. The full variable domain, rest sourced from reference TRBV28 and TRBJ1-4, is DVKVTQSSRYLVKRTGEKVFLECVQDMDHENMFWYRQDPGLGLRLIYFSYDVKMKEKGDIPEGYSVSREKKERFSLILESASTNQTSMYLCASSSTGVLREKLFFGSGTQLSVL.

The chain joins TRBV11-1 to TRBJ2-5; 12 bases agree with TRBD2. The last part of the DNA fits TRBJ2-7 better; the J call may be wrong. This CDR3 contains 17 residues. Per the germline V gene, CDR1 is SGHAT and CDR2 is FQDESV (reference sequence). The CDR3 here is CASTLRSSGGARREQYF. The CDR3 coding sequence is TGTGCCAGCACCCTAAGGTCTAGCGGGGGGGCCAGACGCGAGCAGTACTTC.

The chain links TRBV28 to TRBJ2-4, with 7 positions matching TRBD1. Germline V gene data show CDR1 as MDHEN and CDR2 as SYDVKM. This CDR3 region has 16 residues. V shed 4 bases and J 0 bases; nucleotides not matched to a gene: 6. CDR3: CASSSGQELAKNIQYF. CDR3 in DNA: TGTGCCAGCAGTTCCGGACAGGAGCTAGCCAAAAACATTCAGTACTTC.

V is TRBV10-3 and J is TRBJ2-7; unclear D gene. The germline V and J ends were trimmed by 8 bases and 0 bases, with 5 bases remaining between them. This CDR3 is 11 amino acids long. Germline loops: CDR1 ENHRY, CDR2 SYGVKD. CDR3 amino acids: CAIADSYEQYF. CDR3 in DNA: TGTGCCATCGCAGACTCCTACGAGCAGTACTTC.

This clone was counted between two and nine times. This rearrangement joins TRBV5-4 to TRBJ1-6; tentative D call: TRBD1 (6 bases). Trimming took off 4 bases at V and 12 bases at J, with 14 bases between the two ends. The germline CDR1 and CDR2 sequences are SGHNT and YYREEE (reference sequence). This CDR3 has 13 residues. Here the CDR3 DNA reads TGTGCCAGCAGCCTGGGGGGCAGCAAACCCCTCCACTTT. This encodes CASSLGGSKPLHF. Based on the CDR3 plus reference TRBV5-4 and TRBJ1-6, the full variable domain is ETGVTQSPTHLIKTRGQQVTLRCSSQSGHNTVSWYQQALGQGPQFIFQYYREEENGRGNFPPRFSGLQFPNYSSELNVNALELDDSALYLCASSLGGSKPLHFGNGTRLTVT.

Written as DNA, the CDR3 is TGTGCCAGCAGTATTGACAGGGGTTACAATGAGCAGTTCTTC. Encoded protein: CASSIDRGYNEQFF. The V gene is TRBV6-5, the J gene TRBJ2-1; 8 bases match TRBD1. V trimming: 5 bases; J trimming: 4 bases; junction bases outside the gene matches: 4. The V gene's germline CDR1 is MNHEY and CDR2 SVGAGI. The CDR3 sequence is 14 residues long.

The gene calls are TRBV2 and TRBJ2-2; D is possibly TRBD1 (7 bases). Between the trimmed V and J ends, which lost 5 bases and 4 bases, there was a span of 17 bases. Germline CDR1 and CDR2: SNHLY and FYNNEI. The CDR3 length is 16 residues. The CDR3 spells CASSSQGGDGTGELFF. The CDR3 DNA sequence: TGTGCCAGCAGTTCCCAGGGGGGAGATGGCACCGGGGAGCTGTTTTTT.

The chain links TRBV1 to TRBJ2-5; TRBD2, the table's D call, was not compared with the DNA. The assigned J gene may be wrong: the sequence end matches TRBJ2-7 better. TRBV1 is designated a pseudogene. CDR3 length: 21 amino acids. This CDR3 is CTSSQVGFQVRVAGPSYEQYF. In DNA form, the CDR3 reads TGCACCAGCAGCCAAGTTGGTTTCCAGGTGCGTGTGGCGGGCCCCTCCTACGAGCAGTACTTC.

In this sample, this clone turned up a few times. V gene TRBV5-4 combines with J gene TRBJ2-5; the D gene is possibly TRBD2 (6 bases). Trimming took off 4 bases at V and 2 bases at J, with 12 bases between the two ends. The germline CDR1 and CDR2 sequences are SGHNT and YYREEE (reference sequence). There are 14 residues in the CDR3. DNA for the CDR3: TGTGCCAGCAGCAAGTACCGGGAGCAAGAGACCCAGTACTTC. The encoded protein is CASSKYREQETQYF.

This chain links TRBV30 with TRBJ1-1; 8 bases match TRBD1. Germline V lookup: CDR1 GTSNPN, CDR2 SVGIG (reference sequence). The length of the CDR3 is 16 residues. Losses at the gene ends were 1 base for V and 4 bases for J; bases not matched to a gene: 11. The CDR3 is CAWSAPGTGRGTEAFF. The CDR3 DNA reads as TGTGCCTGGAGTGCCCCCGGGACAGGCAGGGGCACTGAAGCTTTCTTT. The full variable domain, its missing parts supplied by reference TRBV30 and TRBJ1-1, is SQTIHQWPATLVQPVGSPLSLECTVEGTSNPNLYWYRQAAGRGLQLLFYSVGIGQISSEVPQNLSASRPQDRQFILSSKKLLLSDSGFYLCAWSAPGTGRGTEAFFGQGTRLTVV.

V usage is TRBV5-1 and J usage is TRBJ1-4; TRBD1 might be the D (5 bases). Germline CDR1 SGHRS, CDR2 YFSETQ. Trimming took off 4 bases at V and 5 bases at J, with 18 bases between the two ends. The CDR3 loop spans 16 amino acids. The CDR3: CASSPGGGALNEKLFF. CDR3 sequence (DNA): TGCGCCAGCAGCCCGGGAGGTGGGGCGCTGAATGAAAAACTGTTTTTT.

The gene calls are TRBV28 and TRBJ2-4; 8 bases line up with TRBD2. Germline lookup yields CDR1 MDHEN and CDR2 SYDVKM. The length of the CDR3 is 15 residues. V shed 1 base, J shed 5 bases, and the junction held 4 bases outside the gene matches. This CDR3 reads CASSLLLAGQNIQYF. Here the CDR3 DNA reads TGTGCCAGCAGTTTATTGTTAGCGGGACAAAACATTCAGTACTTC. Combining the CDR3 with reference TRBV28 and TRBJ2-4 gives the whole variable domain DVKVTQSSRYLVKRTGEKVFLECVQDMDHENMFWYRQDPGLGLRLIYFSYDVKMKEKGDIPEGYSVSREKKERFSLILESASTNQTSMYLCASSLLLAGQNIQYFGAGTRLSVL.

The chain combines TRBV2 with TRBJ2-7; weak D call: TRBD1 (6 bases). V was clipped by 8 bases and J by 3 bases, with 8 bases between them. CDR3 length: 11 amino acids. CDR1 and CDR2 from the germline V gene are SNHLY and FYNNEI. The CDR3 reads CASGQNYEQYF. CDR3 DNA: TGTGCCAGCGGACAGAACTACGAGCAGTACTTC.

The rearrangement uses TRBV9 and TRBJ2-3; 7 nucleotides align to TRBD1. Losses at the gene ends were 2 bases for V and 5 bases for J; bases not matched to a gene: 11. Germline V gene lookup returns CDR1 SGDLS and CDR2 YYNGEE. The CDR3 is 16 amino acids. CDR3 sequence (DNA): TGTGCCAGCAGCGTTCGACAGCTAACAGGGGAAGATACGCAGTATTTT. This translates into CASSVRQLTGEDTQYF.

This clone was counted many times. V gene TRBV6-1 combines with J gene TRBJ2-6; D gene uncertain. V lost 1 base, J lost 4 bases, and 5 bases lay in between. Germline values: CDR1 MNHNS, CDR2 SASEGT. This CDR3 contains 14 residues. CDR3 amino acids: CASSEGGGANVLTF. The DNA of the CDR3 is TGTGCCAGCAGTGAAGGCGGAGGGGCCAACGTCCTGACTTTC.

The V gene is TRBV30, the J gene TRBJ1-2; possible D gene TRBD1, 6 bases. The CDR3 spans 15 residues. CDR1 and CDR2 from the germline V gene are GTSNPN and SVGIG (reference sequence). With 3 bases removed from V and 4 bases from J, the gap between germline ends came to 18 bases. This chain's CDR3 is CAWSTTGTMSYGYTF. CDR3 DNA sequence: TGTGCCTGGAGCACGACAGGCACCATGTCCTATGGCTACACCTTC. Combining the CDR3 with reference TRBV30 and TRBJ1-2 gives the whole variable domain SQTIHQWPATLVQPVGSPLSLECTVEGTSNPNLYWYRQAAGRGLQLLFYSVGIGQISSEVPQNLSASRPQDRQFILSSKKLLLSDSGFYLCAWSTTGTMSYGYTFGSGTRLTVV.